Below, 14 T cell receptor beta chains from the same sample are listed, as sequenced in a study of CD8 T cells in ankylosing spondylitis. Points from the study as a whole: A TCR beta motif of roughly eight highly homologous variants appeared characteristic of ankylosing spondylitis blood.

No cognate antigen is known for these TCRs. TCRdb reprocessed the 5' RACE reads via MiXCR and lists one record per CDR3 protein. The sample carries about 540,000 distinct CDR3 sequences, roughly 12% recorded once. The sample consisted of blood, either unsorted or a sorted T cell fraction (not recorded which). Source of these receptors: a male donor with ankylosing spondylitis.

This clonotype was found a few times. The chain combines TRBV5-1 with TRBJ1-6, with no clear D. The V gene's germline CDR1 is SGHRS and CDR2 YFSETQ. V dropped 1 base and J dropped 7 bases, with 9 bases sitting between them. This CDR3 has 14 residues. As DNA, the CDR3 is TGCGCCAGCAGCTTGTTCGTGGACAATTCACCCCTCCACTTT. Protein: CASSLFVDNSPLHF.

The gene calls are TRBV20-1 and TRBJ1-1, with 12 positions matching TRBD1. The junction had 4 bases not matched to a gene; V was cut back by 2 bases and J by 6 bases. The CDR3 runs to 14 residues. Germline assignment: CDR1 DFQATT and CDR2 SNEGSKA (reference sequence). This chain's CDR3 is CSARRDRGHPEAFF. For the CDR3, the DNA is TGCAGTGCTAGAAGGGACAGGGGGCACCCTGAAGCTTTCTTT.

The sample holds a few counts of this clonotype. This chain joins TRBV6-2 or TRBV6-3 and TRBJ2-3, with 14 nucleotides matching TRBD2. Germline lookup yields CDR1 MNHEY and CDR2 SVGEGT. This CDR3 comprises 17 residues. V shed 10 bases and J 4 bases; nucleotides not matched to a gene: 13. The CDR3 DNA follows: TGTGCCACCGCCCGAAGACTAGCGGGAGGGCCATCAGATACGCAGTATTTT. Residues: CATARRLAGGPSDTQYF.

The sample holds a few counts of this clonotype. V and J are TRBV20-1 and TRBJ1-1, with D unresolved. The CDR3 covers 16 residues. Germline lookup yields CDR1 DFQATT and CDR2 SNEGSKA (reference sequence). The V gene lost 0 bases and the J gene lost 5 bases, with 19 bases spanning the gap. The CDR3 DNA is TGCAGTGCTAGAGATTCCGGCAGCCGAGGAGGAACTGAAGCTTTCTTT. Translating it yields CSARDSGSRGGTEAFF.

The CDR3 DNA follows: TGTGCCAGCAGCGTGGGACAGGATAATTCACCCCTCCACTTT. Its translation is CASSVGQDNSPLHF. The V gene is TRBV7-9, the J gene TRBJ1-6; TRBD1 matches 8 bases. CDR3 length equals 14 residues. The trim removed 5 bases at V and 5 bases at J, leaving 2 bases unmatched. Germline V gives CDR1 SEHNR, CDR2 FQNEAQ (reference sequence).

This clonotype was observed many times. The chain joins TRBV5-1 to TRBJ1-5, with D possibly being TRBD1 (6 bases). Germline loops: CDR1 SGHRS, CDR2 YFSETQ. Trimming stripped 4 bases from V and 0 bases from J, with 14 bases between. This CDR3 has 16 residues. In DNA form, the CDR3 reads TGCGCCAGCAGCCCCGCTGGACAGAATAGCAATCAGCCCCAGCATTTT. As protein: CASSPAGQNSNQPQHF.

CDR3 bases: TGTGCCTGGAGCAGGTCCTACAATGAGCAGTTCTTC. Translated: CAWSRSYNEQFF. This rearrangement joins TRBV30 to TRBJ2-1; D gene unclear. Trimming pared 3 bases from V and 1 base from J, leaving 4 bases between. The CDR3 spans 12 residues. CDR1 GTSNPN and CDR2 SVGIG come from the germline V gene (reference sequence).

The table lists this clonotype with a few counts. The genes are TRBV5-1 and TRBJ1-2; a weak D match, TRBD1 (6 bases). This CDR3 has 15 residues. V lost 4 bases to trimming and J lost 0 bases, with 13 bases between them. The germline V gene has CDR1 SGHRS and CDR2 YFSETQ. CDR3 amino acids: CASSDGQLSNYGYTF. In DNA form, the CDR3 reads TGCGCCAGCAGCGACGGACAGCTTTCTAACTATGGCTACACCTTC.

Here the CDR3 DNA reads TGTGCCAGCAGCTTGGTAGGCCGCACCGGGGAGCTGTTTTTT. This encodes CASSLVGRTGELFF. The chain recombines TRBV5-4 with TRBJ2-2; D ambiguous. The CDR3 runs 14 residues. The V gene's germline CDR1 is SGHNT and CDR2 YYREEE (reference sequence). Trimming took 0 bases from V and 4 from J, leaving 7 bases between them. The full variable domain, in which reference TRBV5-4 and TRBJ2-2 provide the parts outside the CDR3, is ETGVTQSPTHLIKTRGQQVTLRCSSQSGHNTVSWYQQALGQGPQFIFQYYREEENGRGNFPPRFSGLQFPNYSSELNVNALELDDSALYLCASSLVGRTGELFFGEGSRLTVL.

This clonotype was seen a few times. The CDR3 sequence is CASSLAGGAGTDTQYF. The CDR3 DNA sequence: TGTGCCAGCAGCTTAGCGGGGGGGGCTGGAACAGATACGCAGTATTTT. The chain has TRBV7-9 and TRBJ2-3; the D gene is possibly TRBD2 (7 bases). With 0 bases removed from V and 3 bases from J, the gap between germline ends came to 13 bases. Germline V gene data show CDR1 as SEHNR and CDR2 as FQNEAQ (reference sequence). This CDR3 has 16 residues.

V is TRBV5-6 and J is TRBJ1-5; the match to TRBD1 covers 7 bases. Germline loops: CDR1 SGHDT, CDR2 YYEEEE. The CDR3 loop spans 15 amino acids. V was pared by 1 base and J by 7 bases, with 8 bases of the junction left unmatched. CDR3 region: CASSLWGTVRQPQHF. The CDR3 nucleotides are TGTGCCAGCAGCTTGTGGGGGACAGTAAGGCAGCCCCAGCATTTT.

This clonotype has at least ten counts. The chain combines TRBV20-1 with TRBJ2-1; 7 nucleotides align to TRBD2. The V gene end was trimmed by 5 bases and the J gene end by 1 base; junction bases not matched to a gene: 8. Germline V gene sequence: CDR1 DFQATT, CDR2 SNEGSKA (reference sequence). The CDR3 totals 15 residues. The CDR3 sequence is CSAPWGGESYNEQFF. As DNA, the CDR3 is TGCAGTGCTCCCTGGGGGGGTGAATCCTACAATGAGCAGTTCTTC.

The chain recombines TRBV5-1 with TRBJ2-1, with 12 positions matching TRBD2. The CDR3 extends over 18 amino acids. The junction had 17 bases not matched to a gene; V was cut back by 2 bases and J by 11 bases. Germline V gene sequence: CDR1 SGHRS, CDR2 YFSETQ. DNA of the CDR3: TGCGCCAGCAGCTTAAACAGTGCGACTAGCGGGAGCAGGGATAAGCAGTTCTTC. Its translation is CASSLNSATSGSRDKQFF.

This clonotype was seen a few times. Here the CDR3 reads CASSLAVNSYNEQFF. In DNA, the CDR3 is TGCGCCAGCAGCTTGGCAGTTAACTCCTACAATGAGCAGTTCTTC. The gene calls are TRBV5-1 and TRBJ2-1; D gene unclear. The CDR3 consists of 15 residues. The ends were cut back, 0 bases at V and 0 bases at J, with 7 bases in the middle. Germline V gene data show CDR1 as SGHRS and CDR2 as YFSETQ.